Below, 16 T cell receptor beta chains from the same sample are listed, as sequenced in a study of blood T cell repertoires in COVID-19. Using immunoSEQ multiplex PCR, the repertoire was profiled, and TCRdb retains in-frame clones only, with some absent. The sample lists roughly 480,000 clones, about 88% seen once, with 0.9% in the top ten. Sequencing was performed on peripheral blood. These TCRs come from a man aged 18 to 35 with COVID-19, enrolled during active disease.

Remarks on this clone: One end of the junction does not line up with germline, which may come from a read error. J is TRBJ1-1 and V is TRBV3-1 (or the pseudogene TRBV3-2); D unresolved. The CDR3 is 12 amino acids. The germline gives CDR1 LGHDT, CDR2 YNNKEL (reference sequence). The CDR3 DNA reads TGTGCCAGCAGCCGCGGGATGGTTGAAACTTTCTTT. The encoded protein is CASSRGMVETFF.

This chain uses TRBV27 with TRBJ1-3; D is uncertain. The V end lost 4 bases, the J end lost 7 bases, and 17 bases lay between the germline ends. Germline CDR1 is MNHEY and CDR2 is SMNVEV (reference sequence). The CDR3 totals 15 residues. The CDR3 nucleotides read TGTGCCAGCAGTTCCTCAGGTTCAGCCCGCAACACCATATATTTT. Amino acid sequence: CASSSSGSARNTIYF.

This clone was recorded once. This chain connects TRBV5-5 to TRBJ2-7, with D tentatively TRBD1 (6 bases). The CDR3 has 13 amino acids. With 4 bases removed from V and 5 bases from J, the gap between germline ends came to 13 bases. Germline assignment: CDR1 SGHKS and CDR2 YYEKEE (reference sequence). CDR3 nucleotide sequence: TGTGCCAGCAGCGGGGGCGCTAAAAACGAGCAGTACTTC. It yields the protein CASSGGAKNEQYF.

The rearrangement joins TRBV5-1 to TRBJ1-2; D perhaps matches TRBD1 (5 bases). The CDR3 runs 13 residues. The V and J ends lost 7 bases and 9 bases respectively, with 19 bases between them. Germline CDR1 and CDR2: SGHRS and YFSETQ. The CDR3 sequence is CASRPDRGGSYTF. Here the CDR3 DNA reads TGCGCCAGCCGCCCGGACCGCGGGGGAAGCTACACCTTC.

CDR3 sequence (DNA): TGTGCCAGCAGTGAATTAGGCTTCGAGATCGGCTCAGGGGAAGTTCCTGAAGCTTTCTTT. Its protein product is CASSELGFEIGSGEVPEAFF. This rearrangement joins TRBV2 to TRBJ1-1, with a possible D match to TRBD1 (6 bases). There are 20 residues in the CDR3. Germline CDR1 is SNHLY and CDR2 is FYNNEI. Trimming left V 2 bases short and J 6 bases short, with 31 bases between. The complete variable domain, with remaining parts taken from reference TRBV2 and TRBJ1-1, reads EPEVTQTPSHQVTQMGQEVILRCVPISNHLYFYWYRQILGQKVEFLVSFYNNEISEKSEIFDDQFSVERPDGSNFTLKIRSTKLEDSAMYFCASSELGFEIGSGEVPEAFFGQGTRLTVV.

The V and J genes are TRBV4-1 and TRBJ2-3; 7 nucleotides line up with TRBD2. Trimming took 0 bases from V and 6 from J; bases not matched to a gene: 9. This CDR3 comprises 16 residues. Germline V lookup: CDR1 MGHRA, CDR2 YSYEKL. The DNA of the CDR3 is TGCGCCAGCAGCCAAGAGAGACTAGCCGATAGCGATACGCAGTATTTT. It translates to CASSQERLADSDTQYF.

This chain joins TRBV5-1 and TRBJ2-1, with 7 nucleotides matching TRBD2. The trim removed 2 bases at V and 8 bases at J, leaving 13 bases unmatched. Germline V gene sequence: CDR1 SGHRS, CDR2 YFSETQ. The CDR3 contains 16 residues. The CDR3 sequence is CASSFGSGLVVDEQFF. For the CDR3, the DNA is TGCGCCAGCAGCTTTGGTAGCGGACTAGTGGTCGATGAGCAGTTCTTC.

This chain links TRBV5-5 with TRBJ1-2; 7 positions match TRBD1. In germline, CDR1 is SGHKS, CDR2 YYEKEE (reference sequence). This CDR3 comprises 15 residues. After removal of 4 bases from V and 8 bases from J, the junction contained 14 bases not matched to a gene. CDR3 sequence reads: CASSPTVTTGPGYTF. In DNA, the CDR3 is TGTGCCAGCAGCCCTACTGTGACGACAGGGCCGGGCTACACCTTC.

Written as DNA, the CDR3 is TGTGCCAGCAGCTTAGAGTTGGGGACTAGCTCCCCATACGAGCAGTACTTC. Residues: CASSLELGTSSPYEQYF. The chain is built from TRBV11-2 and TRBJ2-7, with TRBD2 identical over 9 bases. The germline gives CDR1 SGHAT, CDR2 FQNNGV. The CDR3 is 17 amino acids. After removal of 0 bases from V and 4 bases from J, the junction contained 10 bases not matched to a gene.

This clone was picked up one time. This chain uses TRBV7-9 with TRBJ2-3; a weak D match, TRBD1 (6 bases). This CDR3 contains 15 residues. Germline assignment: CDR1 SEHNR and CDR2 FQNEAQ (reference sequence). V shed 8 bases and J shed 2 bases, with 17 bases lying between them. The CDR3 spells CASGGVNTHTDTQYF. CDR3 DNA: TGTGCCAGCGGGGGCGTCAACACACACACAGATACGCAGTATTTT.

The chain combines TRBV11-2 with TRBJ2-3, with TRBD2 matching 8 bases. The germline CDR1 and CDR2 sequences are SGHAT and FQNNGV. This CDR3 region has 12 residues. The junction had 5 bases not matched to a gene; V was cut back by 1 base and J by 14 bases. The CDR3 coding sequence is TGTGCCAGCAGCTTAGGGAGCGGGAGTATGTATTTT. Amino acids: CASSLGSGSMYF.

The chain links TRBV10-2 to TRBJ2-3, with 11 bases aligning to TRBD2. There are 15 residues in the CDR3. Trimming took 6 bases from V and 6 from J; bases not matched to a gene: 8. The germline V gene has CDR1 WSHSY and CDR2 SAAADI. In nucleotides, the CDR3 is TGCGCCAGCAGGCGACTAGCGGGACGAATGGATACGCAGTATTTT. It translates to CASRRLAGRMDTQYF.

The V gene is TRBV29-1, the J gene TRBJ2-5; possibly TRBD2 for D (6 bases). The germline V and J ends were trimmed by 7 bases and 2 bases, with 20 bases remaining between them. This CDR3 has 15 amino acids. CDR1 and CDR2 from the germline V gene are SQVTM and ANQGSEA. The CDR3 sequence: CSAPREGDEQETQYF. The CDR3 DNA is TGCAGCGCCCCGCGGGAAGGGGACGAGCAAGAGACCCAGTACTTC.

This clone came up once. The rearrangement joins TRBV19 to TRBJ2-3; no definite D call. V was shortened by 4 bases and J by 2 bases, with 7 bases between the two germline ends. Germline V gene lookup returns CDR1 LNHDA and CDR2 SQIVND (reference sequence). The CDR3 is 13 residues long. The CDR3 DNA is TGTGCCAGTAGTAGACAAGTCACAGATACGCAGTATTTT. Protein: CASSRQVTDTQYF.

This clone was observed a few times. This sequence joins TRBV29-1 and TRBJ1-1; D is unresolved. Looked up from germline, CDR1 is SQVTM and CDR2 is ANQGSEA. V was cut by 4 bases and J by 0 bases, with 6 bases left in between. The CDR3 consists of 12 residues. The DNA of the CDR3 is TGCAGCGTTGCGGTGCTGAACACTGAAGCTTTCTTT. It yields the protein CSVAVLNTEAFF.

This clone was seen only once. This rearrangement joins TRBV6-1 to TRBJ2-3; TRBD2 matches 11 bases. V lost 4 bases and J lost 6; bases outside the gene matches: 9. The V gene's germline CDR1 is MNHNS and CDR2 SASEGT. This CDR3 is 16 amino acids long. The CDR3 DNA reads TGTGCCAGCAGTGGACTAGCGGGGCGAGGGTCCGATACGCAGTATTTT. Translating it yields CASSGLAGRGSDTQYF.